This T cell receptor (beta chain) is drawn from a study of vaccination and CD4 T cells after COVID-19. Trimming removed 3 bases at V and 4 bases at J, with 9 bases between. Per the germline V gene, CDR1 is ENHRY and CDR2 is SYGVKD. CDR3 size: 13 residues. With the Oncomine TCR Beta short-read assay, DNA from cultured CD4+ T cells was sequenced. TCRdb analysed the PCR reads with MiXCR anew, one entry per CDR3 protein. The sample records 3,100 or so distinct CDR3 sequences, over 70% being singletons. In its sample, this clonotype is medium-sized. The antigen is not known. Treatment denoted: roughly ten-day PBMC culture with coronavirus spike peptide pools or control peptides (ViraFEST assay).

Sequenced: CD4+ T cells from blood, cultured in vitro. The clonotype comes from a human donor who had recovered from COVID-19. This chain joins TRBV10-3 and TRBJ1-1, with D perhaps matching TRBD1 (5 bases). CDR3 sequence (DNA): TGTGCCATCAGTGACAAGACAGCCACTGAAGCTTTCTTT. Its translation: CAISDKTATEAFF.